Sequencing of this TCR beta chain was carried out in a study of blood T cells in healthy people across ages. About this clonotype: Its antigen is still unknown.

Study conclusions and caveats: There were more naive CD4+ cells and higher diversity in long-lived donors than in aged donors.

The study isolated at least 7 million PBMCs from each sample. CDR1 and CDR2 (germline): SEHNR, FQNEAQ (reference sequence). The J segment lost 5 bases and the V segment lost 3 bases, leaving 4 bases of the junction unmatched. This CDR3 spans 14 amino acids. Next came a second PCR, run for about 6 to 12 cycles, which used a sample-barcoded 5' primer along with a J-beta primer mix. Sequencing recovered at least 2.5 million CDR3-containing paired-end reads from each sample. TCRdb itself ran the 5' RACE reads through MiXCR, one entry per CDR3 protein. The sample carries 1 million to 1.2 million distinct CDR3 sequences, roughly two fifths recorded once.

V and J are TRBV7-9 and TRBJ2-7; 10 bases map to TRBD1. The TCR originated in a man aged 18 to 30 in good health. The specimen sequenced was blood. CDR3 nucleotide sequence: TGTGCCAGCAGCTTCGAGGACAGGGGGGACGAGCAGTACTTC. It encodes CASSFEDRGDEQYF. The complete variable domain, with remaining parts taken from reference TRBV7-9 and TRBJ2-7, reads DTGVSQNPRHKITKRGQNVTFRCDPISEHNRLYWYRQTLGQGPEFLTYFQNEAQLEKSRLLSDRFSAERPKGSFSTLEIQRTEQGDSAMYLCASSFEDRGDEQYFGPGTRLTVT.